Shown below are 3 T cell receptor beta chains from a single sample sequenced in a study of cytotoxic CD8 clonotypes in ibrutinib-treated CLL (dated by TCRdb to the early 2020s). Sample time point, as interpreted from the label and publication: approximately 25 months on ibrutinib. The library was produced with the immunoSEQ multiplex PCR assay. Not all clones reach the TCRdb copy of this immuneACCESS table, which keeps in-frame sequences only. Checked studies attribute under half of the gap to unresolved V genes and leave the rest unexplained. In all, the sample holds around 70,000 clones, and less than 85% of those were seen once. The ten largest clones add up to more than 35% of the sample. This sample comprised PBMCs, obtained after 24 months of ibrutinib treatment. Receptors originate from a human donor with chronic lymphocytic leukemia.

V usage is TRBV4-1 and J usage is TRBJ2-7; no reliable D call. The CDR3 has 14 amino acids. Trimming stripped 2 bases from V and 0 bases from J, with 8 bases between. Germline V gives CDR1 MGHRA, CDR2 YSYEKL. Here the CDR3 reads CASSQQETSYEQYF. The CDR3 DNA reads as TGCGCCAGCAGCCAACAGGAGACCTCCTACGAGCAGTACTTC.

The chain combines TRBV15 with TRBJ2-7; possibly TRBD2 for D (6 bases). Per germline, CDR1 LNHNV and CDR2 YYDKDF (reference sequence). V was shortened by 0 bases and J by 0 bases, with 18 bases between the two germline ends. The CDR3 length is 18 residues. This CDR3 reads CATSRDLFVAGSSYEQYF. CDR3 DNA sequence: TGTGCCACCAGCAGAGACCTATTCGTGGCGGGAAGCTCCTACGAGCAGTACTTC.

CDR3 DNA sequence: TGTGCCAGCAGGGACGGGACTAGCGGGAGGACAGATACGCAGTATTTT. This encodes CASRDGTSGRTDTQYF. The chain links TRBV2 to TRBJ2-3; 15 bases map to TRBD2. This CDR3 contains 16 residues. Trimming took 6 bases from V and 3 from J; bases not matched to a gene: 4. The V gene's germline CDR1 is SNHLY and CDR2 FYNNEI.